This T cell receptor (beta chain) derives from a study of siplizumab effects on memory and regulatory T cells. Notes on the study in general: A mean of about 62% of mappable alloreactive CD4+ clones were Treg-derived with siplizumab, compared with 25% to 30% in controls. Apparently more diverse than memory cells, naive T cells also seemed major alloresponse contributors.

The data were produced by immunoSEQ multiplex PCR, yet TCRdb's version contains in-frame clones alone and is incomplete. The repertoire includes about 100,000 clones, 80% to 95% of them detected once, and 0.13% to 0.15% sits in the top ten. V lost 5 bases, J lost 10 bases, and 17 bases lay in between. This CDR3 region has 13 residues. Germline V CDR1 and CDR2: SGHTA, FQGTGA. Remarks on this clone: Its target is not known.

The gene calls are TRBV7-3 and TRBJ1-2; tentative D call: TRBD1 (5 bases). Specimen: CD4+ T cells sorted from blood. The TCR originated in a human donor in good health. The CDR3 sequence: CASSHGQGLDYTF. The CDR3, as DNA: TGTGCCAGCAGCCACGGGCAGGGATTGGACTACACCTTC.